The 19 T cell receptor beta chains below all came from one sample that was sequenced in a study of Graves' ophthalmopathy and Graves' hyperthyroidism. Using RNA transcripts, the TCR beta CDR3 regions were amplified. First-round RT-PCR with HTBI primers preceded a second-round multiplex PCR. TCRdb itself ran the multiplex PCR reads through MiXCR, one entry per CDR3 protein. The table has a few hundred thousand distinct CDR3 sequences, 15% to 17% seen once; the top ten hold approximately 7%. The sample consisted of peripheral blood. The receptors stem from a woman aged 18 to 35 with stable Graves' hyperthyroidism.

At least ten counts were recorded for this clonotype. The chain carries TRBV19 and TRBJ2-7; 7 nucleotides align to TRBD1. CDR3 length: 15 residues. Germline-derived CDR1 and CDR2 are LNHDA and SQIVND (reference sequence). J lost 3 bases, V lost 10 bases, and 15 bases had no gene match. The chain's CDR3 is CATSQGVGMVYEQYF. The CDR3 coding sequence is TGTGCCACCTCCCAGGGGGTGGGTATGGTCTACGAGCAGTACTTC.

Many counts were recorded for this clonotype. The genes are TRBV6-5 and TRBJ2-6; D not resolved. V was clipped by 4 bases and J by 2 bases, with 6 bases between them. CDR1 is MNHEY, CDR2 SVGAGI, per germline. The CDR3 runs 14 residues. This chain's CDR3 is CASSSSAGANVLTF. CDR3 coding DNA: TGTGCCAGCAGTTCCTCTGCTGGGGCCAACGTCCTGACTTTC.

This clonotype was detected ten times or more. The chain joins TRBV10-3 to TRBJ1-1; D is uncertain. The CDR3 has 14 amino acids. Trimming removed 3 bases from V and 1 base from J, with 9 bases in between. The germline V gene has CDR1 ENHRY and CDR2 SYGVKD. The CDR3, as DNA: TGTGCCATCAGTGATTACTTGAGGAACACTGAAGCTTTCTTT. It translates to CAISDYLRNTEAFF.

This clonotype was counted ten times or more. The chain links TRBV6-5 to TRBJ1-2; no firm D call. Germline CDR1 and CDR2: MNHEY and SVGAGI. Trimming took 8 bases from V and 9 from J, leaving 13 bases between them. The CDR3 sequence is 11 residues long. CDR3 residues: CASRDFLRYTF. CDR3 DNA sequence: TGTGCCAGCCGCGACTTCCTCCGCTACACCTTC.

The gene calls are TRBV6-4 and TRBJ1-2; TRBD1 matches at 8 bases. This CDR3 spans 15 amino acids. Germline trimming cut 0 bases from V and 5 bases from J; bases unmatched to any gene: 5. Germline V CDR1 and CDR2: MRHNA, SNTAGT. CDR3 in DNA: TGTGCCAGCAGTGACTCGGAACAGGGGGAGTATGGCTACACCTTC. It yields the protein CASSDSEQGEYGYTF.

The table lists this clonotype with many counts. The chain couples TRBV12-3 or TRBV12-4 to TRBJ1-6; D gene uncertain. V lost 3 bases and J lost 10, with 13 bases in between. This CDR3 region has 14 residues. The CDR3 reads CASSLGHPISPLHF. Written as DNA, the CDR3 is TGTGCCAGCAGTTTGGGCCACCCTATATCACCCCTCCACTTT.

This clonotype was counted at least ten times. The V call is TRBV27, the J call TRBJ2-5; 7 positions match TRBD2. Germline loops: CDR1 MNHEY, CDR2 SMNVEV (reference sequence). CDR3 size: 15 residues. V trimming: 4 bases; J trimming: 3 bases; junction bases outside the gene matches: 8. The CDR3 here is CASSSPGGGKETQYF. CDR3 DNA: TGTGCCAGCAGTTCACCGGGAGGCGGAAAAGAGACCCAGTACTTC.

As concerns this clonotype: With a much larger clone just one base away, this may be a read error. This chain connects TRBV27 to TRBJ1-2; D gene unclear. Germline-derived CDR1 and CDR2 are MNHEY and SMNVEV (reference sequence). This CDR3 comprises 15 residues. CDR3 protein: CASSPLRSGGYGYSF. In DNA form, the CDR3 reads TGTGCCAGCAGTCCCCTCAGGTCCGGAGGCTATGGCTACAGCTTC.

The table lists this clonotype with many counts. The chain joins TRBV6-5 to TRBJ1-1, with D perhaps TRBD1 (6 bases). V was pared by 2 bases and J by 3 bases, with 16 bases between. The CDR3 length is 16 residues. CDR1 and CDR2 (germline): MNHEY, SVGAGI. CDR3 coding DNA: TGTGCCAGCAGTTACAGCTCCCGGGACACGGACACTGAAGCTTTCTTT. Its protein product is CASSYSSRDTDTEAFF.

This clonotype was detected ten times or more. This rearrangement joins TRBV24-1 to TRBJ1-3, with D possibly matching TRBD1 (5 bases). V was cut by 3 bases and J by 1 base, with 12 bases left in between. The CDR3 has 16 amino acids. Germline V gives CDR1 KGHDR, CDR2 SFDVKD. The CDR3 spells CATSDADTLSGNTIYF. The CDR3 nucleotides read TGTGCCACCAGTGATGCGGACACACTGTCTGGAAACACCATATATTTT.

This clonotype was seen repeatedly, ten times or more. The V gene is TRBV9, the J gene TRBJ1-1, with D perhaps TRBD1 (5 bases). CDR1 is SGDLS and CDR2 is YYNGEE in the germline V gene. The CDR3 covers 14 residues. The V gene lost 2 bases and the J gene lost 3 bases, with 11 bases spanning the gap. The CDR3 nucleotides read TGTGCCAGCAGCGTGGGGGGGACGGACACTGAAGCTTTCTTT. Translating gives CASSVGGTDTEAFF.

This clonotype appeared many times. The chain employs TRBV12-3 or TRBV12-4 and TRBJ2-2; 8 bases fit TRBD2. CDR3 length: 14 residues. Trimming removed 3 bases from V and 6 bases from J; junction bases left unmatched: 3. The CDR3 DNA follows: TGTGCCAGCAGTTTCTCAGCGGGGGCCGGGGAGCTGTTTTTT. Its translation: CASSFSAGAGELFF.

This clonotype was seen at least ten times. The junction departs from germline at one end; a sequencing error may be responsible. The chain combines TRBV12-3 or TRBV12-4 with TRBJ2-2; 8 bases are shared with TRBD2. The CDR3 is made up of 18 amino acids. The CDR3 loop is CASSPGERGPLGTAELFF. As DNA, the CDR3 is TGTGCCAGCAGCCCAGGGGAGCGGGGGCCGTTGGGAACCGCGGAGCTGTTTTTT.

Details on this clonotype: One base away lies a much larger clone, so this may be a sequencing read error. The V gene is TRBV10-1, the J gene TRBJ1-1; D is ambiguous. Germline CDR1 and CDR2: WNHNN and SYGVQD (reference sequence). The CDR3 consists of 14 residues. The CDR3 nucleotides read TGCGCCAGCAGTGAGCTGGGGAGGAACTCTGAAGCTTTCTTT. It yields the protein CASSELGRNSEAFF.

Ten or more counts support this clonotype. The rearrangement joins TRBV7-9 to TRBJ1-2; perhaps TRBD1 as D (6 bases). This CDR3 is built from 14 residues. The germline gives CDR1 SEHNR, CDR2 FQNEAQ (reference sequence). The ends were cut back, 2 bases at V and 0 bases at J, with 7 bases in the middle. The CDR3 nucleotides read TGTGCCAGCAGCTTAACAGGGACTAACTATGGCTACACCTTC. Protein: CASSLTGTNYGYTF.

In this sample, this clonotype turned up many times. This chain connects TRBV12-3 or TRBV12-4 to TRBJ1-3; 8 bases align to TRBD1. J was trimmed by 3 bases and V by 6 bases; bases with no gene match: 4. This CDR3 contains 14 residues. This CDR3 is CASSGQGIGNTIYF. In nucleotides, the CDR3 is TGTGCCAGCAGCGGACAGGGAATTGGAAACACCATATATTTT.

The gene calls are TRBV6-5 and TRBJ2-7, with 7 positions matching TRBD1. CDR3 length: 14 residues. Germline V gene lookup returns CDR1 MNHEY and CDR2 SVGAGI. V gave up 1 base and J gave up 4 bases; unmatched junction bases: 4. The CDR3 region has the DNA TGTGCCAGCAGTTACTTGGGACAGCTTTACGAGCAGTACTTC. Its protein is CASSYLGQLYEQYF.

CDR3 coding DNA: TGCAGTGCTAGTGCCAGGGACGGCACCGGGGAGCTGTTTTTT. Protein: CSASARDGTGELFF. This chain links TRBV20-1 with TRBJ2-2; D possibly matches TRBD1 or TRBD2 (5 bases each). Germline V lookup: CDR1 DFQATT, CDR2 SNEGSKA (reference sequence). V dropped 3 bases and J dropped 4 bases, with 12 bases sitting between them. This CDR3 region has 14 residues.

This clonotype was seen many times. The chain couples TRBV7-8 to TRBJ2-5; D gene ambiguous. There are 15 residues in the CDR3. In germline, CDR1 is SGHVS, CDR2 FQNEAQ. V was cut by 1 base and J by 1 base, with 10 bases left in between. The CDR3 loop reads CASSLGGVLQETQYF. CDR3 DNA: TGTGCCAGCAGCTTAGGTGGGGTACTCCAAGAGACCCAGTACTTC.